This TCR beta chain was identified during a study of blood T cell repertoires in COVID-19. Study information: Donors in the United States, Italy and Spain gave samples during acute or convalescent COVID-19. PBMCs, B-cell-depleted T cells, or T cells were the source of the cDNA or gDNA that made up the material.

Trimming cost V 0 bases and J 4 bases; bases outside gene matches: 6. CDR3 length equals 16 residues. Germline CDR1 and CDR2: LGHNA and YSLEER. Original processing methods: Amplification with reference gene primers provided the estimates of nucleated cell counts. Clones were sequenced by immunoSEQ multiplex PCR, and TCRdb holds only the in-frame ones, with some missing. The V and J calls and the clone size are those of that table, but D and trimming were determined from the DNA. The sample shows some 85,000 clones, about four fifths of them seen only once. The specimen was peripheral blood. The chain links TRBV4-3 to TRBJ2-7, with 10 nucleotides matching TRBD2. The sequence was collected from a woman older than 75 with active or convalescent COVID-19. The DNA of the CDR3 is TGCGCCAGCAGCCAAGATCAGCGGGGGGGCCTATACGAGCAGTACTTC. It codes for CASSQDQRGGLYEQYF.